This is a list of T cell receptor beta chains from one sample in a study of blood T cell repertoires in COVID-19. Repertoires were generated with immunoSEQ multiplex PCR, while TCRdb's copy carries only in-frame clones and drops some. The sample records 200,000 to 250,000 clones, roughly 84% being singletons. Sequenced sample: peripheral blood. These receptors all stem from a woman in her thirties who had recovered from COVID-19. Both conserved end residues are part of each CDR3. Fields, in order: D gene, V gene, J gene, clone size, CDR3 protein, CDR3 DNA. D genes are given only for firm matches. Size tells how often a clone was seen (once, few, many) or the class of an expanded clone, and some rows leave it out.

D: -; V: TRBV14; J: TRBJ2-5; size: -; CDR3: CASSQDGLQTQYF; DNA: TGTGCCAGCAGCCAAGACGGTTTGCAGACCCAGTACTTC
D: TRBD1; V: TRBV5-6; J: TRBJ1-2; size: -; CDR3: CASIRQGYYGYTF; DNA: TGTGCCAGCATCCGACAGGGTTACTATGGCTACACCTTC
D: TRBD2; V: TRBV20-1; J: TRBJ2-7; size: few; CDR3: CSASRASGYEQYF; DNA: TGCAGTGCTAGTCGTGCTAGCGGCTACGAGCAGTACTTC
D: TRBD1; V: TRBV9; J: TRBJ1-4; size: -; CDR3: CASSPGTGLGLFF; DNA: TGTGCCAGCAGCCCCGGGACAGGGTTAGGACTGTTTTTT
D: TRBD1; V: TRBV7-9; J: TRBJ1-2; size: -; CDR3: CASSLDPRTGSKGYTF; DNA: TGTGCCAGCAGCTTAGATCCCCGGACAGGGAGTAAAGGCTACACCTTC
D: -; V: TRBV6-6; J: TRBJ2-1; size: -; CDR3: CASTSDRGNEQFF; DNA: TGTGCCAGCACTTCGGACCGAGGGAATGAGCAGTTCTTC
D: -; V: TRBV9; J: TRBJ2-7; size: -; CDR3: CASSSTYEQYF; DNA: TGTGCCAGCAGCTCCACCTACGAGCAGTACTTC
D: TRBD1; V: TRBV2; J: TRBJ1-1; size: -; CDR3: CASSDTGVGTEAFF; DNA: TGTGCCAGCAGTGACACAGGGGTGGGCACTGAAGCTTTCTTT
D: -; V: TRBV12-2; J: TRBJ2-7; size: -; CDR3: CASRFPRDRLDRAFSYEQYF; DNA: TGTGCAAGTCGCTTTCCCCGGGACAGACTTGATCGTGCTTTCTCCTACGAGCAGTACTTC
D: -; V: TRBV11-2; J: TRBJ2-1; size: -; CDR3: CASSQTVGAVSYNEQFF; DNA: TGTGCCAGCAGCCAGACGGTGGGAGCGGTATCCTACAATGAGCAGTTCTTC
D: TRBD2; V: TRBV3-1/TRBV3-2; J: TRBJ2-3; size: -; CDR3: CASSRRLAGADTQYF; DNA: TGTGCCAGCAGTCGTCGGCTAGCGGGAGCAGATACGCAGTATTTT
D: TRBD1; V: TRBV5-1; J: TRBJ1-4; size: once; CDR3: CASSPGTGSLGFGEKLFF; DNA: TGCGCCAGCAGCCCCGGGACAGGGAGTTTAGGGTTTGGTGAAAAACTGTTTTTT
D: TRBD2; V: TRBV13; J: TRBJ2-7; size: once; CDR3: CASSPGTSGNEQYF; DNA: TGTGCCAGCAGCCCCGGGACTAGCGGGAACGAGCAGTACTTC
D: TRBD2; V: TRBV10-1; J: TRBJ2-1; size: -; CDR3: CASSESTSGRANEQFF; DNA: TGCGCCAGTAGTGAGTCAACTAGCGGGAGGGCGAATGAGCAGTTCTTC
D: -; V: TRBV27; J: TRBJ1-3; size: -; CDR3: CASSPHRNSGNTIYF; DNA: TGTGCCAGCAGTCCTCACAGGAACTCTGGAAACACCATATATTTT
D: -; V: TRBV4-2; J: TRBJ2-6; size: -; CDR3: CASSQDRGANVLTF; DNA: TGTGCCAGCAGCCAAGATCGGGGGGCCAACGTCCTGACTTTC